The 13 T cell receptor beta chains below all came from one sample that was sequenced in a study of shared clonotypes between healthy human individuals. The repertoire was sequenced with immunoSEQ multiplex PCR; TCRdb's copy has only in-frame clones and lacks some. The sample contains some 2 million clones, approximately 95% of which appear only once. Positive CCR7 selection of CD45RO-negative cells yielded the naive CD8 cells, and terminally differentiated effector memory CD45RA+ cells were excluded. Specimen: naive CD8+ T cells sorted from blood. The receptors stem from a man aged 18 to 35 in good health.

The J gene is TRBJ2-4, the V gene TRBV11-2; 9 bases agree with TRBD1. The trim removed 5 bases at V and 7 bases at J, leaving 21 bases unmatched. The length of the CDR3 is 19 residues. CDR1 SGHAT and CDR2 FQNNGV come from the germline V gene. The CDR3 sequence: CASSPDMAGTGMFRNIQYF. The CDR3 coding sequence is TGTGCCAGCAGCCCAGATATGGCCGGGACAGGGATGTTTCGGAACATTCAGTACTTC. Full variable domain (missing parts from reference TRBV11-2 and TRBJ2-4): EAGVAQSPRYKIIEKRQSVAFWCNPISGHATLYWYQQILGQGPKLLIQFQNNGVVDDSQLPKDRFSAERLKGVDSTLKIQPAKLEDSAVYLCASSPDMAGTGMFRNIQYFGAGTRLSVL.

The CDR3 is CASSQVSGTSSSYEQYF. The CDR3 DNA reads as TGCGCCAGCAGCCAAGTCTCCGGGACATCCAGCTCCTACGAGCAGTACTTC. The chain employs TRBV4-1 and TRBJ2-7; a possible D gene is TRBD1 (6 bases). The CDR3 has 17 amino acids. The ends were cut back, 1 base at V and 0 bases at J, with 16 bases in the middle. The germline gives CDR1 MGHRA, CDR2 YSYEKL.

CDR3 loop: CATEAGGPIGELFF. The CDR3 DNA follows: TGTGCCACTGAGGCGGGAGGGCCGATCGGGGAGCTGTTTTTT. V is TRBV6-5 and J is TRBJ2-2; 9 nucleotides line up with TRBD2. V was clipped by 10 bases and J by 7 bases; unmatched bases: 10. Germline V lookup: CDR1 MNHEY, CDR2 SVGAGI. The CDR3 has 14 amino acids.

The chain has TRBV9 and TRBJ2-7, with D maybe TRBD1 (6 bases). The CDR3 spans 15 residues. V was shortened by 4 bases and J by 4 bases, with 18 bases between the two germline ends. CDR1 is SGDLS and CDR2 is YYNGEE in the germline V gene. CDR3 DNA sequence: TGTGCCAGCAGCAGGGATGAGACAGGTAATTACGAGCAGTACTTC. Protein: CASSRDETGNYEQYF. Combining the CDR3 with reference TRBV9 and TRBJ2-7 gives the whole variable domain DSGVTQTPKHLITATGQRVTLRCSPRSGDLSVYWYQQSLDQGLQFLIQYYNGEERAKGNILERFSAQQFPDLHSELNLSSLELGDSALYFCASSRDETGNYEQYFGPGTRLTVT.

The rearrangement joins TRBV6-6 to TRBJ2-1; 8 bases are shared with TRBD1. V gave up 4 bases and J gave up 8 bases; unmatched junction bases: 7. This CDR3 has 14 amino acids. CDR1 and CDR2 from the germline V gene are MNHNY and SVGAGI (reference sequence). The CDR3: CASSLQGAVDEQFF. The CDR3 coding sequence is TGTGCCAGCAGTTTGCAGGGGGCCGTGGATGAGCAGTTCTTC.

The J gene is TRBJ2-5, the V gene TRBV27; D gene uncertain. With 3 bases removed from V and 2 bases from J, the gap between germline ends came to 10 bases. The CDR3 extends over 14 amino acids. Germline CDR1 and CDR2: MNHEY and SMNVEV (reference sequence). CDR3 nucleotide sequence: TGTGCCAGCAGTTTTTTGGGGTTGCAAGAGACCCAGTACTTC. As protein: CASSFLGLQETQYF.

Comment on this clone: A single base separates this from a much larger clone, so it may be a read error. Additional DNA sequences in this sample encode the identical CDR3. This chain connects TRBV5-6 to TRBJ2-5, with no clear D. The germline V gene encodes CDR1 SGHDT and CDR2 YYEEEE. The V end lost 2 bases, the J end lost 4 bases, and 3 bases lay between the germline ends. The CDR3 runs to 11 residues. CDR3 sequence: CASSFGETQYF. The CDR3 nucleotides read TGTGCCAGCAGCTTCGGAGAGACCCAGTACTTC.

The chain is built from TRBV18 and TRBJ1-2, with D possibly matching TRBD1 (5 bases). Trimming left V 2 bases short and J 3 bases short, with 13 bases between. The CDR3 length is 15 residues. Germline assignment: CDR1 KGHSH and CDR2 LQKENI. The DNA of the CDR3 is TGTGCCAGCTCACCAGAAGACAGTACCTACTATGGCTACACCTTC. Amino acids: CASSPEDSTYYGYTF.

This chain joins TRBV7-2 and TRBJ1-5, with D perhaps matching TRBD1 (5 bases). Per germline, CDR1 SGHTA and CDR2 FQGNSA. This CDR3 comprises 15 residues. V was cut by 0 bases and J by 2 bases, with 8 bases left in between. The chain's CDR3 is CASSLAGAGNQPQHF. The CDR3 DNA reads TGTGCCAGCAGCTTAGCAGGGGCGGGCAATCAGCCCCAGCATTTT.

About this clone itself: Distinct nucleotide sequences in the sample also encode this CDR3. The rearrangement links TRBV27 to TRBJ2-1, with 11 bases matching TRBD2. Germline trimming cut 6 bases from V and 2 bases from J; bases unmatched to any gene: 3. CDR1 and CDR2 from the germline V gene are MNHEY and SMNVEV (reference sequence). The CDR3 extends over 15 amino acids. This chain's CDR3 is CASSGTSGAYNEQFF. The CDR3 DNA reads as TGTGCCAGCAGCGGGACTAGCGGAGCCTACAATGAGCAGTTCTTC.

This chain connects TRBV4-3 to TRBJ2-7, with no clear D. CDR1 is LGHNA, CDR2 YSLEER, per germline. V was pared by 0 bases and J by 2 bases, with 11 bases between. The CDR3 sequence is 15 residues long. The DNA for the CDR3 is TGCGCCAGCAGCCAAGATCTGGGCGTTACCTACGAGCAGTACTTC. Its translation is CASSQDLGVTYEQYF.

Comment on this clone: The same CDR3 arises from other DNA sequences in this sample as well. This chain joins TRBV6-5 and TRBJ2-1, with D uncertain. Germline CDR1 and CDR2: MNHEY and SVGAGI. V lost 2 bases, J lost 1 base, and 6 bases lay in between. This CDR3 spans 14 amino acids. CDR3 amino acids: CASSYSLSYNEQFF. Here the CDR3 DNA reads TGTGCCAGCAGTTACAGTCTATCCTACAATGAGCAGTTCTTC.

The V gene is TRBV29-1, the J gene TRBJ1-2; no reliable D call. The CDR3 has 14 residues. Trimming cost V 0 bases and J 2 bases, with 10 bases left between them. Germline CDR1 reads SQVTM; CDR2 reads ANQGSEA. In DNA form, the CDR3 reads TGCAGCGTTGAAGATCCCGATACGAACTATGGCTACACCTTC. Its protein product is CSVEDPDTNYGYTF.